This T cell receptor (beta chain) was profiled in a study of post-analysis software for immune sequencing data. Study-level information: Multiple sclerosis in the patients followed relapsing-remitting, secondary progressive and progressive-relapsing courses. The study, taken as a whole, reports: When compared against controls, multiple sclerosis patients showed significantly lower normalized Chao1 diversity. Elevated frequency relative to controls characterized several TRBV segments in patients, TRBV5-6, TRBV5-1 and TRBV20-1 among them.

As regards this clonotype: Its antigen remains unknown.

This CDR3 is built from 15 residues. The trim removed 3 bases at V and 6 bases at J, leaving 7 bases unmatched. Unique molecular identifiers featured in each of the TCR beta cDNA libraries. From the PCR reads, TCRdb called clonotypes with MiXCR, one entry per CDR3 protein. The table has under 200,000 distinct CDR3 sequences, 36% seen once; the top ten hold around 30%. This TCR was recovered from a girl between 10 and 17 years old with multiple sclerosis. The source material was blood, sampled after autologous hematopoietic stem cell transplantation. The chain has TRBV12-3 or TRBV12-4 and TRBJ1-5; 8 bases fit TRBD1. CDR3 sequence reads: CASSFKSGGGQPQHF. For the CDR3, the DNA is TGTGCCAGCAGTTTCAAGTCAGGGGGCGGTCAGCCCCAGCATTTT.